These T cell receptor beta chains were read from a single sample in a study of OX40 agonist ivuxolimab in advanced cancers. The protocol was immunoSEQ multiplex PCR, while the TCRdb copy is restricted to in-frame clones and leaves out a portion. The sample has about 28,000 clones, about 80% seen once. The sample consisted of CD4+ or CD8+ T cells sorted from blood, taken in a trial of the OX40 agonist ivuxolimab. These receptors all stem from an adult with an advanced solid tumor such as melanoma, head and neck, liver or kidney cancer. CDR3s include the opening cysteine and the closing phenylalanine or tryptophan. Each record gives: CDR3 protein, CDR3 DNA, D gene, clone size, V gene, J gene. The D gene is left open where the match is weak. For some rows the clone size is stated as once, few or many, or as a class when expanded; others skip it.

CDR3: CASSNQQSRTEAFF
DNA: TGTGCCAGCAGTAACCAACAGTCAAGGACTGAAGCTTTCTTT
D: NA
size: NA
V: TRBV6-6
J: TRBJ1-1

CDR3: CASGGDRDYNEQFF
DNA: TGTGCCAGCGGGGGGGACAGGGACTACAATGAGCAGTTCTTC
D: TRBD1
size: NA
V: TRBV2
J: TRBJ2-1

CDR3: CASSLRLTNGELFF
DNA: TGTGCCAGCAGCCTTCGACTTACAAACGGGGAGCTGTTTTTT
D: NA
size: NA
V: TRBV28
J: TRBJ2-2

CDR3: CASSLYGGNYGYTF
DNA: TGTGCCAGCAGCTTGTATGGGGGAAACTATGGCTACACCTTC
D: NA
size: NA
V: TRBV5-4
J: TRBJ1-2

CDR3: CASIHTTLPNTEAFF
DNA: TGTGCCAGCATCCATACGACCCTACCTAACACTGAAGCTTTCTTT
D: NA
size: NA
V: TRBV6-6
J: TRBJ1-1

CDR3: CASSVERWTEAFF
DNA: TGTGCCAGCAGCGTAGAGAGGTGGACTGAAGCTTTCTTT
D: NA
size: medium-sized
V: TRBV9
J: TRBJ1-1

CDR3: CASSQGISITGELFF
DNA: TGCGCCAGCAGCCAAGGGATATCTATCACCGGGGAGCTGTTTTTT
D: NA
size: once
V: TRBV4-1
J: TRBJ2-2

CDR3: CASSLGTGGDTQYF
DNA: TGTGCTAGCAGCTTAGGAACAGGCGGAGATACGCAGTATTTT
D: NA
size: NA
V: TRBV7-7
J: TRBJ2-3

CDR3: CASSLAGTSGSDSSYEQYF
DNA: TGTGCCAGCAGCTTAGCCGGGACTAGCGGGAGTGACAGCTCCTACGAGCAGTACTTC
D: TRBD2
size: NA
V: TRBV7-8
J: TRBJ2-7

CDR3: CASSESGNQPQHF
DNA: TGCGCCAGCAGTGAGTCGGGGAATCAGCCCCAGCATTTT
D: NA
size: NA
V: TRBV10-2
J: TRBJ1-5

CDR3: CASSLGVGTEAFF
DNA: TGTGCCAGCAGTTTGGGTGTGGGCACTGAAGCTTTCTTT
D: NA
size: NA
V: TRBV27
J: TRBJ1-1

CDR3: CSVEDDRGYEQFF
DNA: TGCAGCGTTGAAGACGACAGGGGCTATGAGCAGTTCTTC
D: TRBD1
size: few
V: TRBV29-1
J: TRBJ2-1

CDR3: CASSPDPRGTGELFF
DNA: TGTGCCAGCAGCCCCGACCCTAGGGGAACCGGGGAGCTGTTTTTT
D: NA
size: NA
V: TRBV7-2
J: TRBJ2-2

CDR3: CASRDRGVQYF
DNA: TGTGCCAGCAGGGATCGGGGAGTGCAGTACTTC
D: NA
size: NA
V: TRBV2
J: TRBJ2-7

CDR3: CAISESEVNQPQHF
DNA: TGTGCCATCAGTGAGTCGGAGGTGAATCAGCCCCAGCATTTT
D: NA
size: NA
V: TRBV10-3
J: TRBJ1-5

CDR3: CSVVGGSYNEQFF
DNA: TGCAGCGTTGTGGGGGGATCCTACAATGAGCAGTTCTTC
D: NA
size: NA
V: TRBV29-1
J: TRBJ2-1

CDR3: CASSLGRLEAFF
DNA: TGTGCCAGCAGCTTGGGGCGGCTTGAAGCTTTCTTT
D: NA
size: once
V: TRBV5-6
J: TRBJ1-1

CDR3: CASSFPAGGPGELFF
DNA: TGTGCCAGCAGTTTCCCAGCGGGGGGCCCCGGGGAGCTGTTTTTT
D: TRBD2
size: NA
V: TRBV27
J: TRBJ2-2

CDR3: CASSSRNVRETYEQYF
DNA: TGTGCCAGCAGTTCACGCAACGTCCGGGAGACCTACGAGCAGTACTTC
D: NA
size: NA
V: TRBV27
J: TRBJ2-7

CDR3: CASSLTPGRYGYTF
DNA: TGTGCCAGCAGCTTGACGCCAGGCCGCTATGGCTACACCTTC
D: NA
size: NA
V: TRBV5-4
J: TRBJ1-2

CDR3: CASSQFNRGRRGDGYTF
DNA: TGCGCCAGCAGCCAATTTAACAGGGGTAGACGGGGTGATGGCTACACCTTC
D: TRBD1
size: medium-sized
V: TRBV4-3
J: TRBJ1-2

CDR3: CAGTSGRGSTDTQYF
DNA: TGTGCCGGCACCTCGGGGCGGGGGAGCACAGATACGCAGTATTTT
D: TRBD2
size: NA
V: TRBV7-9
J: TRBJ2-3

CDR3: CASSRTGTARGEQYF
DNA: TGCGCCAGCAGCCGAACCGGGACAGCTCGAGGAGAGCAGTACTTC
D: TRBD1
size: NA
V: TRBV4-1
J: TRBJ2-7

CDR3: CASSQANLMGREKLFF
DNA: TGCGCCAGCAGCCAAGCGAACCTAATGGGTCGGGAAAAACTGTTTTTT
D: NA
size: NA
V: TRBV5-4
J: TRBJ1-4